This T cell receptor (beta chain) was sequenced during a study of blood T cells in healthy people across ages. This clonotype came up a few times. Its antigen remains unidentified. Together with a sample-barcoded 5' primer, a J-beta primer mix was included in a second PCR lasting roughly 6 to 12 cycles. One entry per CDR3 protein, called by TCRdb with MiXCR from the 5' RACE reads. The data contain about a million distinct CDR3 sequences, roughly 50% of them seen just once; the ten biggest clones take up 13%. The CDR3 contains 13 residues. Per the germline V gene, CDR1 is SNHLY and CDR2 is FYNNEI. With 7 bases removed from V and 3 bases from J, the gap between germline ends came to 13 bases. Study-wide results and caveats: Shifts in expanded clonotypes may have been confounded by donor CMV status, which was unknown.

The sequence was obtained from a man in his thirties or forties in good health. The V call is TRBV2, the J call TRBJ2-7; maybe TRBD1 (6 bases). Specimen: blood. CDR3 protein: CASKRSDSYEQYF. Written as DNA, the CDR3 is TGTGCCAGCAAGAGGTCGGACAGCTACGAGCAGTACTTC.